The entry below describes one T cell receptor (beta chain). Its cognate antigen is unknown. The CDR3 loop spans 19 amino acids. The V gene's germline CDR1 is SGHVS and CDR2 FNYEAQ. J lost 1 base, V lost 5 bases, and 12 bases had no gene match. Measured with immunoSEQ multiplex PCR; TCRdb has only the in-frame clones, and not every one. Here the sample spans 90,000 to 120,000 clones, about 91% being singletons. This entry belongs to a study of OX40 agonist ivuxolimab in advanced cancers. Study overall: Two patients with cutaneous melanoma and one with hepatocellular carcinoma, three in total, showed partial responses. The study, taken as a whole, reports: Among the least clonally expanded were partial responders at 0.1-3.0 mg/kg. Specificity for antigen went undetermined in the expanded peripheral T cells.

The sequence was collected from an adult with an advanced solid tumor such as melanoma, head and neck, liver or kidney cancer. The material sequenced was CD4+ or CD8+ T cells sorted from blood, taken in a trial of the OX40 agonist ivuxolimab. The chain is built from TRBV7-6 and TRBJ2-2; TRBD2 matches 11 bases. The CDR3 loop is CASSQALTTSGRNTGELFF. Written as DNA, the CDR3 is TGTGCCAGCAGCCAGGCCCTCACAACTAGCGGGAGGAACACCGGGGAGCTGTTTTTT. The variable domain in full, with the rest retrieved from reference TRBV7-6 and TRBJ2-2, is GAGVSQSPRYKVTKRGQDVALRCDPISGHVSLYWYRQALGQGPEFLTYFNYEAQQDKSGLPNDRFSAERPEGSISTLTIQRTEQRDSAMYRCASSQALTTSGRNTGELFFGEGSRLTVL.